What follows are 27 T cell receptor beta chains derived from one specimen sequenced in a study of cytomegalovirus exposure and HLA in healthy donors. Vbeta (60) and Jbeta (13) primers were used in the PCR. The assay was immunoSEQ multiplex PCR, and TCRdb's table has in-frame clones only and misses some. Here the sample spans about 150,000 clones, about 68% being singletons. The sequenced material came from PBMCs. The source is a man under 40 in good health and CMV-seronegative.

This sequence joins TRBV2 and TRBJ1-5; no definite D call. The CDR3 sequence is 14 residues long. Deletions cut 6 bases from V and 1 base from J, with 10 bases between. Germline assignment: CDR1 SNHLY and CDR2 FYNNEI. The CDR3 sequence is CASRVGLSNQPQHF. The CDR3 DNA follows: TGTGCCAGCAGGGTTGGCTTAAGCAATCAGCCCCAGCATTTT. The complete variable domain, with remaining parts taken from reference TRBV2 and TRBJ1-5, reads EPEVTQTPSHQVTQMGQEVILRCVPISNHLYFYWYRQILGQKVEFLVSFYNNEISEKSEIFDDQFSVERPDGSNFTLKIRSTKLEDSAMYFCASRVGLSNQPQHFGDGTRLSIL.

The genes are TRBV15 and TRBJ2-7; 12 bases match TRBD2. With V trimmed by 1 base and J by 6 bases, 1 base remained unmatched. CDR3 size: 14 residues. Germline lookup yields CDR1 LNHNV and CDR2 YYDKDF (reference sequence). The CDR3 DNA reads TGTGCCACCAGCAGAGCGGGACTAGCGGGCGAGCAGTACTTC. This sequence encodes CATSRAGLAGEQYF.

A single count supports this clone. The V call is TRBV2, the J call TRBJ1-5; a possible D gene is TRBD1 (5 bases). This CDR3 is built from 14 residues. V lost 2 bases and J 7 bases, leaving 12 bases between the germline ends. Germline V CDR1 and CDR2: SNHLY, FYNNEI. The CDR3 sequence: CASSERAGWQPQHF. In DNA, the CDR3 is TGTGCCAGCAGTGAAAGGGCAGGGTGGCAGCCCCAGCATTTT.

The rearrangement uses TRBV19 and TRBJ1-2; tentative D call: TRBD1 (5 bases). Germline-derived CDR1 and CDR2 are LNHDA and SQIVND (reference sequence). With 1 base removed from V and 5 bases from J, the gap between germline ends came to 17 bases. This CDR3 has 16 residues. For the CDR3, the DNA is TGTGCCAGTAGTATAGGCAGGGCCCGGAGTTGGTATGGCTACACCTTC. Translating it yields CASSIGRARSWYGYTF.

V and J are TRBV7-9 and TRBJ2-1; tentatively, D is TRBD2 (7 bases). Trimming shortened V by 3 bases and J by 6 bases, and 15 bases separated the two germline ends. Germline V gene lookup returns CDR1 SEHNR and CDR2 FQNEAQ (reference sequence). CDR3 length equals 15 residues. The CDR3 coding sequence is TGTGCCAGCAGCTTTGGGGGGGCCGCCTCCAATGAGCAGTTCTTC. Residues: CASSFGGAASNEQFF. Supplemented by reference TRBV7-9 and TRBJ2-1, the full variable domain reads DTGVSQNPRHKITKRGQNVTFRCDPISEHNRLYWYRQTLGQGPEFLTYFQNEAQLEKSRLLSDRFSAERPKGSFSTLEIQRTEQGDSAMYLCASSFGGAASNEQFFGPGTRLTVL.

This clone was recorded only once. The chain's CDR3 is CASSGGNRGRGYTF. CDR3 DNA sequence: TGTGCCAGCAGTGGGGGGAACAGGGGACGAGGCTACACCTTC. The chain couples TRBV2 to TRBJ1-2; 7 nucleotides line up with TRBD1. Per germline, CDR1 SNHLY and CDR2 FYNNEI. V lost 4 bases to trimming and J lost 8 bases; unmatched junction nucleotides: 10. The CDR3 contains 14 residues.

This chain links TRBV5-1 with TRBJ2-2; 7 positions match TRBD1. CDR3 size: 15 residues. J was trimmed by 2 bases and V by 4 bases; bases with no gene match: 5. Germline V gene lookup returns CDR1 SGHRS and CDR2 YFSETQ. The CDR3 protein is CASSLDRANTGELFF. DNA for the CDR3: TGCGCCAGCAGCCTAGACAGGGCTAACACCGGGGAGCTGTTTTTT.

CDR3 region: CTGTGPYGYTF. The CDR3 coding sequence is TGCACGGGGACAGGTCCCTATGGCTACACCTTC. The chain uses TRBV20-1 and TRBJ1-2; 8 bases are a match to TRBD1. This CDR3 is built from 11 residues. Looked up from germline, CDR1 is DFQATT and CDR2 is SNEGSKA (reference sequence).

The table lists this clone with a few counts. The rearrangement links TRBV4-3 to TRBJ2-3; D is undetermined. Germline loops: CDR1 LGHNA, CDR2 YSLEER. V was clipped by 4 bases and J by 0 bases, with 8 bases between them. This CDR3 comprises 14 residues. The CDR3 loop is CASSPSGSTDTQYF. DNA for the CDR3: TGCGCCAGCAGCCCTTCGGGTAGCACAGATACGCAGTATTTT.

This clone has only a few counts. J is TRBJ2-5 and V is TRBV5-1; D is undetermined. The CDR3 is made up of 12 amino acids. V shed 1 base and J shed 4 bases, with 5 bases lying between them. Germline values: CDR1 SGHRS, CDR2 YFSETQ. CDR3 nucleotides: TGCGCCAGCAGCTTGACCGGAGAGACCCAGTACTTC. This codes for CASSLTGETQYF.

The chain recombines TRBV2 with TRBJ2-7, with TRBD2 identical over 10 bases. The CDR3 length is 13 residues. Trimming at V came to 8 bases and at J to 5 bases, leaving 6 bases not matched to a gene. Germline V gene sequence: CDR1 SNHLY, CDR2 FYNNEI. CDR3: CASGTSVFDEQYF. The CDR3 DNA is TGTGCCAGCGGGACTAGCGTTTTTGACGAGCAGTACTTC.

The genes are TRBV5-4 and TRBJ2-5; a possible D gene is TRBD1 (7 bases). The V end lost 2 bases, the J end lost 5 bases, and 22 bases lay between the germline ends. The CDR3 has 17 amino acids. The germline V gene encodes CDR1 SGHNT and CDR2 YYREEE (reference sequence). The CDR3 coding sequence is TGTGCCAGCAGCTTCAGTGGGGGGAGACAGGGACGGGAGACCCAGTACTTC. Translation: CASSFSGGRQGRETQYF.

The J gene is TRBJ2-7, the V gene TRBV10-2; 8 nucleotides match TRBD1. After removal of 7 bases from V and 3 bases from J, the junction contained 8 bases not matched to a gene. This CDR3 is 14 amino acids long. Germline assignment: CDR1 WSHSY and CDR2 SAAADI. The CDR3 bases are TGCGCCAGCATGCCGACAGGGGATCTCTACGAGCAGTACTTC. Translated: CASMPTGDLYEQYF.

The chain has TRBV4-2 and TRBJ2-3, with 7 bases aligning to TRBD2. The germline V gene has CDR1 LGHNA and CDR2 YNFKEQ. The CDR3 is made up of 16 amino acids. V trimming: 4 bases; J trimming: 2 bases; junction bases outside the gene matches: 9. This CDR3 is CASSLLADTDTDTQYF. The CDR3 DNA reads TGTGCCAGCAGCCTCCTAGCGGACACTGACACAGATACGCAGTATTTT.

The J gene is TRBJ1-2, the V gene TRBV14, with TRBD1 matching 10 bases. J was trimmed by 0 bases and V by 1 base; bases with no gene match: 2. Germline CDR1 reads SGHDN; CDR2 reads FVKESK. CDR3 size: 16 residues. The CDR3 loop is CASSQVGTGANYGYTF. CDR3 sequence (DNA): TGTGCCAGCAGCCAAGTTGGGACAGGGGCTAACTATGGCTACACCTTC.

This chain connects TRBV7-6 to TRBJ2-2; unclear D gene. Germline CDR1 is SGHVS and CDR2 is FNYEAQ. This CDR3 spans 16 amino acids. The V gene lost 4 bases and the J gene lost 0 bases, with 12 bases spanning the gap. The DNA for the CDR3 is TGTGCCAGCAGCTCCAGACGACAAGCGAACACCGGGGAGCTGTTTTTT. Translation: CASSSRRQANTGELFF. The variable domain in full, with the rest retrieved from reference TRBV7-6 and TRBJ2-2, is GAGVSQSPRYKVTKRGQDVALRCDPISGHVSLYWYRQALGQGPEFLTYFNYEAQQDKSGLPNDRFSAERPEGSISTLTIQRTEQRDSAMYRCASSSRRQANTGELFFGEGSRLTVL.

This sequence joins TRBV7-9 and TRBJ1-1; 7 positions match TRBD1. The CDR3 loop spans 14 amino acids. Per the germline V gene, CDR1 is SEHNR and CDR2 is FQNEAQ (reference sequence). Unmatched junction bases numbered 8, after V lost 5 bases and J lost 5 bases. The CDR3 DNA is TGTGCCAGCAGCCCGACAGGGTCGGGAACTGAAGCTTTCTTT. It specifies CASSPTGSGTEAFF.

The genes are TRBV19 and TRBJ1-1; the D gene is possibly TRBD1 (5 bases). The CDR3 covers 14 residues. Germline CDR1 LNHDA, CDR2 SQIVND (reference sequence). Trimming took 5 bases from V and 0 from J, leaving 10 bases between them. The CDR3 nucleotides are TGTGCCAGTAGTGATGCGGGGGTGAACACTGAAGCTTTCTTT. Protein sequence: CASSDAGVNTEAFF.

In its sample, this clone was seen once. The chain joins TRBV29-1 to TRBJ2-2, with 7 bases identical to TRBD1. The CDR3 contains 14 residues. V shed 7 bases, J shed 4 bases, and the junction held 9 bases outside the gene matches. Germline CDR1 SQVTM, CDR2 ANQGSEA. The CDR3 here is CSAYLQGSTGELFF. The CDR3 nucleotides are TGCAGCGCCTACTTACAGGGGTCCACCGGGGAGCTGTTTTTT.

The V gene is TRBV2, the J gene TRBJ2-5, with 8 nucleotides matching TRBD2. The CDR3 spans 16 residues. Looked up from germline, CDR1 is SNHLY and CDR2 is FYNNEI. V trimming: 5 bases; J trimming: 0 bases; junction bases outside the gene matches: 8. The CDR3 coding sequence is TGTGCCAGCAGTAAAGACGCGGGGGGTAACCAAGAGACCCAGTACTTC. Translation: CASSKDAGGNQETQYF.

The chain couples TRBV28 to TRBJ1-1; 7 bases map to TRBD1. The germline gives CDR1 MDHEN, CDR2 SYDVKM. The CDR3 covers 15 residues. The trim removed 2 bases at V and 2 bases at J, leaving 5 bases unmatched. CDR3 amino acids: CASSLQGQTNTEAFF. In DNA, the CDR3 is TGTGCCAGCAGTTTACAGGGACAGACCAACACTGAAGCTTTCTTT.

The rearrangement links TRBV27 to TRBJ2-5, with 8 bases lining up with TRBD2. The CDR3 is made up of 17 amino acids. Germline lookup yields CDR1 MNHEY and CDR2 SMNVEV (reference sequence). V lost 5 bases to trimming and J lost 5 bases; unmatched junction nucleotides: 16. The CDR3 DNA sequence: TGTGCCAGCAGTGTCGCGTTCGGGGGGGGCTGGTTGGAGACCCAGTACTTC. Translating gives CASSVAFGGGWLETQYF.

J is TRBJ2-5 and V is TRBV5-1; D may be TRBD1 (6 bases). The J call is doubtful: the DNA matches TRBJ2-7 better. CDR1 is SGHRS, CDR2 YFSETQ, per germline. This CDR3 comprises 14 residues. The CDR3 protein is CASSLGQGIYEQYF. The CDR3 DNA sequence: TGCGCCAGCAGCTTGGGGCAGGGGATCTACGAGCAGTACTTC.

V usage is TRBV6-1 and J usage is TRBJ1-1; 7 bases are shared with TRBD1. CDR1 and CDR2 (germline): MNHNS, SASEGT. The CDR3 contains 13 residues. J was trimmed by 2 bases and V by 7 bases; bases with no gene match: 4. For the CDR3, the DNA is TGTGCCAGCAACAGGGGCGGTAACACTGAAGCTTTCTTT. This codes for CASNRGGNTEAFF.

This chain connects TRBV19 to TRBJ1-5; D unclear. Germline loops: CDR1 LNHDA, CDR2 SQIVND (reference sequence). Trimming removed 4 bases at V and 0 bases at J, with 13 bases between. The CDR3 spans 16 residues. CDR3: CASSTRQLLSNQPQHF. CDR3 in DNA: TGTGCCAGTAGTACTAGGCAGCTACTTAGCAATCAGCCCCAGCATTTT.

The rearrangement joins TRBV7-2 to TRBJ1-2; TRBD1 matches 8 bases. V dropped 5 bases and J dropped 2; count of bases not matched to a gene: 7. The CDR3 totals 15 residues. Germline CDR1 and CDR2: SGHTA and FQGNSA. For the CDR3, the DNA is TGTGCCAGCAGCGCATCAGGGGGCCTCAACTATGGCTACACCTTC. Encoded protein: CASSASGGLNYGYTF.

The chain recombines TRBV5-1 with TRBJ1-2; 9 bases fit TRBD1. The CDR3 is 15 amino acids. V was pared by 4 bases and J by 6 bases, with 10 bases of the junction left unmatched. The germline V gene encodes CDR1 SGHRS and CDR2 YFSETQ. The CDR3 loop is CASSPGTGRIDGYTF. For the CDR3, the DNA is TGCGCCAGCAGCCCCGGGACAGGGAGAATAGATGGCTACACCTTC.